This T cell receptor beta chain was recovered during a study of T cell responses to AZD1222 COVID-19 vaccine. Profiling relied on immunoSEQ multiplex PCR, and the TCRdb table lists in-frame clones only, not all of them. The repertoire holds 90,000 to 120,000 clones, with 75% to 90% as singletons. Findings and caveats of the study: Clonal diversity may have been underestimated in mostly white British donors. Spike-specific TCR depth and breadth grew after two AZD1222 doses. Distributed over spike, vaccine-associated CD4 TCRs predominated at 160-218 and 743-854.

As regards this clone: Its antigen remains unknown.

This CDR3 is built from 13 residues. Trimming pared 6 bases from V and 0 bases from J, leaving 8 bases between. Germline CDR1 is MNHEY and CDR2 is SVGAGI. The sequence derives from an adult in good health. Sequenced here: peripheral blood, sampled on day 0 of AZD1222 vaccination. The chain recombines TRBV6-5 with TRBJ1-2; D uncertain. The CDR3 coding sequence is TGTGCCAGCAGCCCATTAACTAACTATGGCTACACCTTC. It yields the protein CASSPLTNYGYTF.